These 9 T cell receptor beta chains originate from one sample sequenced in a study of blood T cell repertoires in COVID-19. Data came from immunoSEQ multiplex PCR; TCRdb stores just in-frame clones and leaves some out. The top ten hold 2.5% to 3% of the sample, which has about 71,000 clones, around 89% seen once. Sequencing input: peripheral blood. Every receptor here comes from a man in his fifties with acute or convalescent COVID-19.

A single count supports this clone. The chain is built from TRBV9 and TRBJ2-2, with 12 positions matching TRBD2. CDR1 is SGDLS and CDR2 is YYNGEE in the germline V gene. The CDR3 runs 16 residues. The V segment lost 7 bases and the J segment 6 bases; nucleotides outside the gene matches: 10. CDR3 in amino acids: CASGLRTSGISGELFF. In nucleotides, the CDR3 is TGTGCCAGCGGACTTAGGACTAGCGGGATCTCCGGGGAGCTGTTTTTT.

This clone was seen a few times. This rearrangement joins TRBV10-3 to TRBJ2-1, with a possible D match to TRBD1 (6 bases). V lost 6 bases and J lost 5, with 14 bases in between. This CDR3 has 14 residues. CDR1 and CDR2 from the germline V gene are ENHRY and SYGVKD. CDR3 loop: CAIRPRQEDNEQFF. The CDR3 coding sequence is TGTGCCATCAGACCGAGACAGGAAGACAATGAGCAGTTCTTC.

The chain joins TRBV4-1 to TRBJ1-5, with 9 bases matching TRBD1. The CDR3 contains 16 residues. Germline V gene sequence: CDR1 MGHRA, CDR2 YSYEKL. V gave up 3 bases and J gave up 5 bases; unmatched junction bases: 8. The CDR3 DNA follows: TGCGCCAGCAGCCAGGAACCGGGACAGGGTTATCAGCCCCAGCATTTT. Protein sequence: CASSQEPGQGYQPQHF.

This chain connects TRBV24-1 to TRBJ2-3, with a tentative D call TRBD2 (6 bases). Trimming removed 0 bases from V and 0 bases from J, with 18 bases in between. The CDR3 length is 19 residues. Per the germline V gene, CDR1 is KGHDR and CDR2 is SFDVKD. CDR3 bases: TGTGCCACCAGTGATTTGCTTCGGCGCCCCGGACTAAGCACAGATACGCAGTATTTT. It is translated as CATSDLLRRPGLSTDTQYF.

The V and J genes are TRBV5-1 and TRBJ2-3; D is possibly TRBD1 (7 bases). In germline, CDR1 is SGHRS, CDR2 YFSETQ. CDR3 size: 16 residues. V was cut by 4 bases and J by 0 bases, with 15 bases left in between. Here the CDR3 reads CASSGGTDTSTDTQYF. CDR3 bases: TGCGCCAGCAGCGGAGGGACAGATACTAGCACAGATACGCAGTATTTT.

V and J are TRBV27 and TRBJ1-4, with 11 nucleotides matching TRBD1. The CDR3 extends over 14 amino acids. The ends lost 5 bases at V and 5 bases at J; junction bases unmatched: 1. Germline V lookup: CDR1 MNHEY, CDR2 SMNVEV (reference sequence). The CDR3 nucleotides are TGTGCCAGCAGTGGGGACAGGGGGAATGAAAAACTGTTTTTT. Translating gives CASSGDRGNEKLFF.

The chain has TRBV6-1 and TRBJ1-5; D not certain. Trimming took off 1 base at V and 6 bases at J, with 10 bases between the two ends. Germline V lookup: CDR1 MNHNS, CDR2 SASEGT. This CDR3 comprises 14 residues. CDR3 sequence (DNA): TGTGCCAGCAGTGAAGGAGGGATCGGTCAGCCCCAGCATTTT. This sequence encodes CASSEGGIGQPQHF.

The chain employs TRBV27 and TRBJ2-7, with D possibly being TRBD1 (5 bases). The CDR3 runs 16 residues. Germline V gene data show CDR1 as MNHEY and CDR2 as SMNVEV (reference sequence). The V gene lost 5 bases and the J gene lost 4 bases, with 21 bases spanning the gap. Here the CDR3 DNA reads TGTGCCAGCAGTGCCTATACCAGGGCAGAACCTTACGAGCAGTACTTC. Amino acid sequence: CASSAYTRAEPYEQYF.

The chain couples TRBV29-1 to TRBJ2-7, with TRBD1 identical over 7 bases. From germline, CDR1 is SQVTM and CDR2 ANQGSEA. The CDR3 consists of 12 residues. V trimming: 3 bases; J trimming: 4 bases; junction bases outside the gene matches: 3. CDR3 DNA: TGCAGCGTTGACGGGACAGAATACGAGCAGTACTTC. It yields the protein CSVDGTEYEQYF.